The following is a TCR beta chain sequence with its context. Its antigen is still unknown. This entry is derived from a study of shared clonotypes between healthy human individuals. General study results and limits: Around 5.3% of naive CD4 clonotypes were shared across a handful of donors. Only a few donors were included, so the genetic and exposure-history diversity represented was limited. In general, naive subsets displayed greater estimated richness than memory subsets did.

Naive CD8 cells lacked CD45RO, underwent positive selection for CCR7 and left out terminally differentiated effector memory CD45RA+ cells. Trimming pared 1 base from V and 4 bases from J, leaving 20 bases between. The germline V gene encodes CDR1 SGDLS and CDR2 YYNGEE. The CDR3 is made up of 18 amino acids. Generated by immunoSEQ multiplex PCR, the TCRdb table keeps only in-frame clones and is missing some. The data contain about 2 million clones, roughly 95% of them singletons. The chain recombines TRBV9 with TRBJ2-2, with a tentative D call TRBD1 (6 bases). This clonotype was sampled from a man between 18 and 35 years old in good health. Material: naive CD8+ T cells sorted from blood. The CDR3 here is CASSVSITPGASTGELFF. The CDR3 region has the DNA TGTGCCAGCAGCGTATCTATTACCCCAGGGGCGAGCACCGGGGAGCTGTTTTTT. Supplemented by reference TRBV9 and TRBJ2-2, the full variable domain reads DSGVTQTPKHLITATGQRVTLRCSPRSGDLSVYWYQQSLDQGLQFLIQYYNGEERAKGNILERFSAQQFPDLHSELNLSSLELGDSALYFCASSVSITPGASTGELFFGEGSRLTVL.